These 15 T cell receptor beta chains came from one sample sequenced in a study of blood T cell repertoires in COVID-19. Sequencing was performed with immunoSEQ multiplex PCR; in TCRdb, only in-frame clones are kept and a portion is missing. The sample includes over 100,000 clones, 75% to 90% seen only once; the top ten take 4% to 5.5%. Sequencing was carried out using peripheral blood. The source is a woman between 50 and 59 years old with COVID-19, enrolled during active disease.

V is TRBV6-5 and J is TRBJ1-4; 10 bases map to TRBD1. The CDR3 is made up of 15 amino acids. The V gene's germline CDR1 is MNHEY and CDR2 SVGAGI. Trimming cost V 2 bases and J 6 bases; bases outside gene matches: 3. The CDR3 sequence: CASSYRGTGDEKLFF. The CDR3 nucleotides are TGTGCCAGCAGTTACCGGGGGACAGGGGATGAAAAACTGTTTTTT.

The rearrangement joins TRBV10-3 to TRBJ1-2; 8 positions agree with TRBD1. Germline V gives CDR1 ENHRY, CDR2 SYGVKD. The CDR3 is made up of 14 amino acids. The ends lost 2 bases at V and 4 bases at J; junction bases unmatched: 3. CDR3 residues: CAISEGDRSYGYTF. In DNA, the CDR3 is TGTGCCATCAGTGAGGGGGACAGGAGCTATGGCTACACCTTC.

In DNA, the CDR3 is TGTGCCAGCAGCTTACAACTCACGGATACGCAGTATTTT. As protein: CASSLQLTDTQYF. The V and J genes are TRBV7-3 and TRBJ2-3; no clear D gene. Germline V lookup: CDR1 SGHTA, CDR2 FQGTGA. The V gene lost 2 bases and the J gene lost 6 bases, with 9 bases spanning the gap. The CDR3 is 13 residues long.

V is TRBV7-2 and J is TRBJ2-7, with a possible D match to TRBD1 (6 bases). Trimming took 1 base from V and 6 from J, leaving 13 bases between them. The germline gives CDR1 SGHTA, CDR2 FQGNSA. The CDR3 covers 14 residues. The CDR3 DNA reads as TGTGCCAGCAGCTTAGGACAGGTCGTAAGCGAGCAGTACTTC. Its protein is CASSLGQVVSEQYF.

The J gene is TRBJ2-5, the V gene TRBV5-1; D unresolved. The CDR3 sequence is 16 residues long. Germline V gene lookup returns CDR1 SGHRS and CDR2 YFSETQ. V dropped 0 bases and J dropped 3 bases, with 15 bases sitting between them. CDR3 nucleotides: TGCGCCAGCAGCTTGGCCCCGATCGCGGCGAAAGAGACCCAGTACTTC. As protein: CASSLAPIAAKETQYF.

Of note for this clone: Other nucleotide sequences in the sample specify the same CDR3. This rearrangement joins TRBV2 to TRBJ1-1; possibly TRBD1 for D (5 bases). The V and J ends lost 3 bases and 1 base respectively, with 9 bases between them. CDR3 length: 14 residues. Germline CDR1 SNHLY, CDR2 FYNNEI. The CDR3 sequence: CASSDRVGNTEAFF. CDR3 in DNA: TGTGCCAGCAGTGACAGGGTAGGGAACACTGAAGCTTTCTTT.

This clone was observed a few times. This chain connects TRBV6-5 to TRBJ1-3; a weak D match, TRBD1 (6 bases). In germline, CDR1 is MNHEY, CDR2 SVGAGI. The length of the CDR3 is 14 residues. V was clipped by 9 bases and J by 1 base, with 13 bases between them. DNA of the CDR3: TGTGCCAGTCGCCGAACAGGGTCTGGAAACACCATATATTTT. This gives the protein CASRRTGSGNTIYF.

This clone was seen once. The chain carries TRBV20-1 and TRBJ2-3; weak D call: TRBD1 (5 bases). Germline values: CDR1 DFQATT, CDR2 SNEGSKA (reference sequence). Trimming cost V 3 bases and J 1 base, with 11 bases left between them. The CDR3 is made up of 14 amino acids. Here the CDR3 DNA reads TGCAGTGCTAGTGGGGCGTTGGGCACAGATACGCAGTATTTT. Translation: CSASGALGTDTQYF.

The chain has TRBV2 and TRBJ1-1; D is unclear. Between the trimmed V and J ends, which lost 4 bases and 1 base, there was a span of 7 bases. In germline, CDR1 is SNHLY, CDR2 FYNNEI. The CDR3 length is 13 residues. CDR3 in amino acids: CASSALRNTEAFF. The CDR3 nucleotides are TGTGCCAGCAGTGCTCTGAGGAACACTGAAGCTTTCTTT.

The chain employs TRBV3-1 (or the pseudogene TRBV3-2) and TRBJ1-2; tentatively, D is TRBD1 (5 bases). V gave up 6 bases and J gave up 4 bases, with 12 bases separating them. CDR1 is LGHDT, CDR2 YNNKEL, per germline (reference sequence). The CDR3 contains 13 residues. This chain's CDR3 is CASSQQALYGYTF. The CDR3, as DNA: TGTGCCAGCAGTCAACAGGCCCTCTATGGCTACACCTTC.

The chain uses TRBV19 and TRBJ2-3; 8 nucleotides agree with TRBD1. Trimming removed 3 bases from V and 15 bases from J; junction bases left unmatched: 8. Germline assignment: CDR1 LNHDA and CDR2 SQIVND (reference sequence). This CDR3 spans 12 amino acids. CDR3: CASSMPGGPPYF. The CDR3 DNA reads TGTGCCAGTAGTATGCCAGGGGGCCCGCCTTATTTT. Using reference TRBV19 and TRBJ2-3 for the parts outside the CDR3, the full variable domain is DGGITQSPKYLFRKEGQNVTLSCEQNLNHDAMYWYRQDPGQGLRLIYYSQIVNDFQKGDIAEGYSVSREKKESFPLTVTSAQKNPTAFYLCASSMPGGPPYFGPGTRLTVL.

The V call is TRBV6-2 or TRBV6-3, the J call TRBJ1-4; D unclear. This CDR3 spans 17 amino acids. The V gene lost 2 bases and the J gene lost 0 bases, with 13 bases spanning the gap. Per germline, CDR1 MNHEY and CDR2 SVGEGT. The DNA of the CDR3 is TGTGCCAGCAGTTACCTTCTTCTGGAGGCAACTAATGAAAAACTGTTTTTT. Protein: CASSYLLLEATNEKLFF.

The chain recombines TRBV15 with TRBJ1-4; D gene unclear. This CDR3 has 14 amino acids. Germline assignment: CDR1 LNHNV and CDR2 YYDKDF (reference sequence). V gave up 5 bases and J gave up 1 base, with 8 bases separating them. This chain's CDR3 is CATSLSGTNEKLFF. For the CDR3, the DNA is TGTGCCACCAGCCTCAGTGGAACTAATGAAAAACTGTTTTTT.

This chain connects TRBV3-1 (or the pseudogene TRBV3-2) to TRBJ2-2; TRBD2 matches 11 bases. Germline assignment: CDR1 LGHDT and CDR2 YNNKEL (reference sequence). V lost 1 base, J lost 7 bases, and 11 bases stayed unmatched. CDR3 size: 18 residues. CDR3 in amino acids: CASSQVVVAGGNHGELFF. The CDR3 DNA sequence: TGTGCCAGCAGCCAAGTGGTAGTAGCGGGGGGGAACCACGGGGAGCTGTTTTTT.

This chain connects TRBV24-1 to TRBJ1-4; D is uncertain. The length of the CDR3 is 14 residues. Trimming removed 2 bases at V and 3 bases at J, with 6 bases between. Looked up from germline, CDR1 is KGHDR and CDR2 is SFDVKD. Here the CDR3 reads CATSDWGANEKLFF. CDR3 nucleotide sequence: TGTGCCACCAGTGATTGGGGAGCTAATGAAAAACTGTTTTTT.